This T cell receptor beta chain was captured by sequencing in a study of CD8 T cells in Susac syndrome. It was healthy donors who served as the controls, matched for age and sex. This CDR3 region has 15 residues. CDR1 and CDR2 (germline): LGHDT, YNNKEL (reference sequence). J gave up 8 bases and V 5 bases, and 7 bases lay outside the gene matches. Random hexamers were used to reverse transcribe roughly 0.45 to 1 ug of RNA. The method of amplification for TCR beta CDR3 was immunoSEQ multiplex PCR, covering 54 Vbeta and 13 Jbeta. TCRdb ran MiXCR on the immunoSEQ multiplex PCR reads and lists one entry per CDR3 protein. The sample yields tens of thousands of distinct CDR3 sequences, 93% seen once.

The V and J genes are TRBV3-1 and TRBJ2-1, with 12 bases fitting TRBD1. The sequencing input was CD8+ T cells from PBMCs. This TCR came from a human donor in good health. This CDR3 is CASSFGTGGGYEQFF. CDR3 nucleotides: TGTGCCAGCAGCTTCGGGACAGGGGGCGGCTATGAGCAGTTCTTC.